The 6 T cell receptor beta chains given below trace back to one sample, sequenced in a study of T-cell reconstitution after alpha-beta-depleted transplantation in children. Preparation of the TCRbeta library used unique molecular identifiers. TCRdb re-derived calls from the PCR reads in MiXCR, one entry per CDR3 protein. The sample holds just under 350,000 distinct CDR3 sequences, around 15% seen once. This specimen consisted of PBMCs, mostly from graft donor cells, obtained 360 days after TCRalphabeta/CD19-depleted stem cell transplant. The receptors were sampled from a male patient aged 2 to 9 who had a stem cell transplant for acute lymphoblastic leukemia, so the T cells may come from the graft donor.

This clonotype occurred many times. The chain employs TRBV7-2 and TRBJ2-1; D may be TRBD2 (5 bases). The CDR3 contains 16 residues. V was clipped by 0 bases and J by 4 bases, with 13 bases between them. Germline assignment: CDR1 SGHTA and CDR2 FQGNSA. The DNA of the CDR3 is TGTGCCAGCAGCTTAGCGGCGTTAGCGAGATACAATGAGCAGTTCTTC. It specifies CASSLAALARYNEQFF.

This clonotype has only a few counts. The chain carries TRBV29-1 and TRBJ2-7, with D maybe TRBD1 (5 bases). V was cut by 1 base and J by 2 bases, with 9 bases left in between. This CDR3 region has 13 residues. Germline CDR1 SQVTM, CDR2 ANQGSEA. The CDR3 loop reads CSVEGGRAYEQYF. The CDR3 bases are TGCAGCGTTGAAGGTGGCAGGGCCTACGAGCAGTACTTC.

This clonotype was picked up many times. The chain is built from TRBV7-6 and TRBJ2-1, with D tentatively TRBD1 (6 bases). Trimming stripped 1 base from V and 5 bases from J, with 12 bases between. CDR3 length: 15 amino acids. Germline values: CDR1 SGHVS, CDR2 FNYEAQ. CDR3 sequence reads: CASSLVGDMDNEQFF. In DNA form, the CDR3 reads TGTGCCAGCAGCTTAGTAGGGGACATGGACAATGAGCAGTTCTTC.

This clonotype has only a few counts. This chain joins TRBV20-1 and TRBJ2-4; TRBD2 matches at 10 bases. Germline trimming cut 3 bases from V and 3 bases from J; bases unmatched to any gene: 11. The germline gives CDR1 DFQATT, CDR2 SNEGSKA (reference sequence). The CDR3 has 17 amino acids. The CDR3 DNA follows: TGCAGTGCTAGTGGAGCTAGCGGGAGCTGGGACAAAAACATTCAGTACTTC. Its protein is CSASGASGSWDKNIQYF.

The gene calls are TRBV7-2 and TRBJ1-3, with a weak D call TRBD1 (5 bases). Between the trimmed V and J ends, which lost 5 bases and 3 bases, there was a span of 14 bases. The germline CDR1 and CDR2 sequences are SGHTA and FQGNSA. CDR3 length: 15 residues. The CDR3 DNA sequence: TGTGCCAGCAGCCTGGACCGGGGCTTTGGAAACACCATATATTTT. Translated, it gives CASSLDRGFGNTIYF.

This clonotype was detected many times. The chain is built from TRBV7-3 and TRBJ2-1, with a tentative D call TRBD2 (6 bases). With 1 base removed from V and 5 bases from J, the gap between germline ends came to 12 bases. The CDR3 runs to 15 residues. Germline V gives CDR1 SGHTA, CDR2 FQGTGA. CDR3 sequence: CASSLIPGLNNEQFF. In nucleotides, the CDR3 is TGTGCCAGCAGCTTAATCCCGGGACTCAACAATGAGCAGTTCTTC.